This entry is about one T cell receptor (beta chain). Its specificity is unknown. The V gene's germline CDR1 is LNHDA and CDR2 SQIVND (reference sequence). The ends lost 10 bases at V and 5 bases at J; junction bases unmatched: 7. The CDR3 runs to 13 residues. Here immunoSEQ multiplex PCR was the method, and the copy in TCRdb shows in-frame clones only, minus some. This table holds about 3,400 clones, around 80% found once. This sample was included in a study of immune evolution from preneoplasia to lung adenocarcinoma. Points from the study as a whole: Compared with EGFR-mutant or double wild-type lesions, KRAS-mutant nodules were more clonal.

Each case's diagnosis was confirmed by two pathologists on H&E. After pathologic assessment, macro-dissection selected premalignant or tumor cells for extraction. The V and J genes are TRBV19 and TRBJ1-5; 8 nucleotides agree with TRBD1. Source material: FFPE atypical adenomatous hyperplasia tissue from the lung. Subset indicated: atypical adenomatous hyperplasia (AAH), lung preneoplasia. This receptor was taken from an older person with lung adenocarcinoma. The chain's CDR3 is CATGTGLYQPQHF. The DNA of the CDR3 is TGTGCCACGGGGACAGGATTATATCAGCCCCAGCATTTT.